This T cell receptor beta chain was recorded in a study of T-cell memory formation after mild COVID-19. Findings and caveats of the study: Second-wave clones that peaked on day 37 lacked confirmed SARS-CoV-2 specificity.

Using its own MiXCR run on the 5' RACE reads, TCRdb lists one record per CDR3 protein. Here the sample spans approximately 210,000 distinct CDR3 sequences, around 18% being singletons. Trimming cost V 3 bases and J 8 bases, with 8 bases left between them. CDR1 and CDR2 from the germline V gene are SGHNT and YYREEE (reference sequence). The CDR3 has 11 residues. In regard to this clonotype: Its specificity is not known.

Sequenced input: PBMCs or a T cell subset sorted from them (not recorded which). V and J are TRBV5-4 and TRBJ1-2; unclear D gene. This receptor was identified in an adult woman who had mild COVID-19 (a few samples of this study predate the infection). Cell type and time point are not known. The CDR3: CASSSSIGYTF. CDR3 DNA sequence: TGTGCCAGCAGCTCCTCTATCGGCTACACCTTC.